Included here is one TCR beta chain sequence, with context. The PCR made use of 60 Vbeta and 13 Jbeta primers. Profiling relied on immunoSEQ multiplex PCR, and the TCRdb table lists in-frame clones only, not all of them. The sample table sets out approximately 210,000 clones. The data belong to a study of cytomegalovirus exposure and HLA in healthy donors. The CDR3 contains 15 residues. The germline gives CDR1 KGHSH, CDR2 LQKENI. V dropped 4 bases and J dropped 4 bases, with 14 bases sitting between them. Sample: PBMCs. The sequence derives from a woman in her 30s in good health and CMV-seropositive. The V call is TRBV18, the J call TRBJ1-3; no clear D gene. The DNA for the CDR3 is TGTGCCAGCTCACGAAGGGCGGGCTCGGGAAACACCATATATTTT. Its protein product is CASSRRAGSGNTIYF.